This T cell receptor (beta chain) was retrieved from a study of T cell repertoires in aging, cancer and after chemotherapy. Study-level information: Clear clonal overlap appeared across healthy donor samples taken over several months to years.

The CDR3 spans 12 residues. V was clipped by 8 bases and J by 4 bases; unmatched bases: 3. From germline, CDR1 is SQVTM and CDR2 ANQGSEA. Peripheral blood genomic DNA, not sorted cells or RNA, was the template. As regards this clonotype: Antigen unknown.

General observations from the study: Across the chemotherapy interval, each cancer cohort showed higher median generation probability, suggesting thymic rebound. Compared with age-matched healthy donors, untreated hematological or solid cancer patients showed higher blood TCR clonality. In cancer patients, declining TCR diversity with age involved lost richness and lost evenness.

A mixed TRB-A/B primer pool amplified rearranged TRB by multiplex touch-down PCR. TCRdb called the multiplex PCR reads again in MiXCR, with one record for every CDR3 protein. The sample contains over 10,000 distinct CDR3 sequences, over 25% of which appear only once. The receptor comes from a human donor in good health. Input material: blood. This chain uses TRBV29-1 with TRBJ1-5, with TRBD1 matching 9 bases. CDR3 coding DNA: TGCAGCATCGGGACAGGGAATCAGCCCCAGCATTTT. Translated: CSIGTGNQPQHF.